This record covers a single T cell receptor beta chain. This sample stems from a study of OX40 agonist ivuxolimab in advanced cancers. As for the study in general: A mean age of about 59 years, range about 20 to 79, was recorded, and roughly 80% were male.

Clones were sequenced by immunoSEQ multiplex PCR, and TCRdb holds only the in-frame ones, with some missing. In the table there are under 50,000 clones, around 87% of which are singletons. The investigators sampled blood at baseline, at cycle 4 day 1, and at cycle 7 day 1. This material consisted of CD4+ or CD8+ T cells sorted from blood, taken in a trial of the OX40 agonist ivuxolimab. The receptor comes from an adult with an advanced solid tumor such as melanoma, head and neck, liver or kidney cancer.

The CDR3 sequence is CASSFSISGAPNEQFF. CDR3 in DNA: TGTGCCAGCAGTTTTTCTATTAGCGGGGCTCCTAATGAGCAGTTCTTC. V is TRBV27 and J is TRBJ2-1, with TRBD2 identical over 8 bases. The V gene end was trimmed by 3 bases and the J gene end by 7 bases; junction bases not matched to a gene: 11. This CDR3 is 16 amino acids long. In germline, CDR1 is MNHEY, CDR2 SMNVEV (reference sequence).